This TCR beta chain was captured by sequencing in a study of cytomegalovirus exposure and HLA in healthy donors. Broader study findings: An analysis was carried out at a later point. It showed that HLA-associated TCR beta chains were more clonally expanded than equally common non-associated chains.

At the time of sampling, donors were nominally healthy, though unrecorded immune exposures were likely. Germline values: CDR1 SQVTM, CDR2 ANQGSEA. The CDR3 loop spans 19 amino acids. V lost 7 bases and J 0 bases, leaving 28 bases between the germline ends. The PCR employed 60 Vbeta primers together with 13 Jbeta primers. Produced via immunoSEQ multiplex PCR; TCRdb's table is partial and in-frame only. This table holds some 110,000 clones, 70% to 80% found once. Points on this clone: The target antigen is unknown.

V is TRBV29-1 and J is TRBJ1-5; TRBD1 might be the D (5 bases). This clonotype was sampled from a woman aged 45-65 years in good health and CMV-seropositive. Sequences were obtained from PBMCs. The CDR3 reads CSGVRGGGGYKDSNQPQHF. The CDR3 coding sequence is TGCAGCGGGGTTCGGGGCGGGGGGGGGTATAAGGATAGCAATCAGCCCCAGCATTTT.